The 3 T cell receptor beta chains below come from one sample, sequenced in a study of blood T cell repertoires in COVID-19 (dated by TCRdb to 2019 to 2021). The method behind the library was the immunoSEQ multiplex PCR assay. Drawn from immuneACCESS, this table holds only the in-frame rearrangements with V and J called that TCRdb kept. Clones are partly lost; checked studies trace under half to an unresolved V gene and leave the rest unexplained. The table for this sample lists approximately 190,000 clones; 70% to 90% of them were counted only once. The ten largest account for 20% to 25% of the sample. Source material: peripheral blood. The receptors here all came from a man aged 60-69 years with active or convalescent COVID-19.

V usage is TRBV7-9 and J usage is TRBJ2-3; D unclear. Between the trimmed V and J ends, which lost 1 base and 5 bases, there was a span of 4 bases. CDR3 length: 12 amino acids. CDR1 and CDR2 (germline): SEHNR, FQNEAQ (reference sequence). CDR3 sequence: CASSLVGDTQYF. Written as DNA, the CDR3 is TGTGCCAGCAGCTTAGTCGGAGATACGCAGTATTTT.

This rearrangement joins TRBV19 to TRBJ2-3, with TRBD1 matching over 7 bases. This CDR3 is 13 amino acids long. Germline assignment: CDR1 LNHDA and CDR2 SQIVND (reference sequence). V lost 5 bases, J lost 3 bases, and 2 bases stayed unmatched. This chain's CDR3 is CASSATGTDTQYF. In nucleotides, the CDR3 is TGTGCCAGTAGTGCGACAGGGACAGATACGCAGTATTTT.

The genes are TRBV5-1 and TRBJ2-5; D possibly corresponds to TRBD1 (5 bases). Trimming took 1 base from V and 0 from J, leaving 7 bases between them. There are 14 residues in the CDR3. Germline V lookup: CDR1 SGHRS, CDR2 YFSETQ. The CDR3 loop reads CASSLQGDQETQYF. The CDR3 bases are TGCGCCAGCAGCTTGCAAGGGGACCAAGAGACCCAGTACTTC.